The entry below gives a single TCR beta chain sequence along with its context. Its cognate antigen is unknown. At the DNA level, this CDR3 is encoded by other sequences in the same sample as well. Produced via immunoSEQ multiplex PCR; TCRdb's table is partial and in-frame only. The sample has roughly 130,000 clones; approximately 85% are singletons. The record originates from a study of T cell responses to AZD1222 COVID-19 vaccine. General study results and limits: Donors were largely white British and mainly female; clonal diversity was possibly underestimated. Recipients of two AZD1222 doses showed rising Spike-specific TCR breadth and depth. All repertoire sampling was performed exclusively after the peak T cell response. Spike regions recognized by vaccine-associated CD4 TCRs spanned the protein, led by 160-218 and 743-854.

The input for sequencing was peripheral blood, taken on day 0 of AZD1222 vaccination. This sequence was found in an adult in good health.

The CDR3 sequence is CASSYRAMNTEAFF. DNA for the CDR3: TGTGCCAGCAGTTACAGGGCCATGAACACTGAAGCTTTCTTT. This chain uses TRBV6-5 with TRBJ1-1; D is undetermined. This CDR3 has 14 amino acids. The V gene lost 2 bases and the J gene lost 0 bases, with 7 bases spanning the gap. The germline CDR1 and CDR2 sequences are MNHEY and SVGAGI.